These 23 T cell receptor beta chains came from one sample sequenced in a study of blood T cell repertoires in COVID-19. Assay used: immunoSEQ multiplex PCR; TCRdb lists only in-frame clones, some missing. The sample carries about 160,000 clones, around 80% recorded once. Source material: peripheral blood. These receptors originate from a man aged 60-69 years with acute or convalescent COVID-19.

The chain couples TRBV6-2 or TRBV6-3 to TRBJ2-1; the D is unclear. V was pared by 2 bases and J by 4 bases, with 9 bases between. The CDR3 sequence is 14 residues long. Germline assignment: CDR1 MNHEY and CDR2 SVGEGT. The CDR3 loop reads CASSYISLYNEQFF. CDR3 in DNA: TGTGCCAGCAGTTACATAAGCTTATACAATGAGCAGTTCTTC.

CDR3 nucleotide sequence: TGTGCCAGCTCAACGTCGGGGGGCCTGGATACGCAGTATTTT. It encodes CASSTSGGLDTQYF. The genes are TRBV18 and TRBJ2-3; TRBD2 might be the D (7 bases). CDR1 and CDR2 (germline): KGHSH, LQKENI. The CDR3 runs to 14 residues. Trimming stripped 5 bases from V and 6 bases from J, with 15 bases between.

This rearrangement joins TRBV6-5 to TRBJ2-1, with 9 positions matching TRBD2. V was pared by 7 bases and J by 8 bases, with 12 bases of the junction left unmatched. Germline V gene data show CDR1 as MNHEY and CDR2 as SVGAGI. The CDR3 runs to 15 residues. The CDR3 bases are TGTGCCAGCAAAGCTTCTGGCGGGGGGGCGTATGAGCAGTTCTTC. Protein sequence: CASKASGGGAYEQFF.

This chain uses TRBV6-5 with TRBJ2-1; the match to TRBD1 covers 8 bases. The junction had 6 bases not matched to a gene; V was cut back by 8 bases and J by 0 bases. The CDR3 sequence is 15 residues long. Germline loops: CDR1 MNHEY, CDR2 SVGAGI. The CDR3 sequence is CASGTGPLSYNEQFF. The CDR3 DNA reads TGTGCCAGCGGGACAGGTCCCCTCTCCTACAATGAGCAGTTCTTC.

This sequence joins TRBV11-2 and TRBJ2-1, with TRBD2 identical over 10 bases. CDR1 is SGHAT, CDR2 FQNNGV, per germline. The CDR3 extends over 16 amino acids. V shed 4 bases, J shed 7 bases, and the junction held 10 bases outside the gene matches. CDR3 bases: TGTGCCAGCAGCTCCGCTACTAGCGGGGTGAGGAATGAGCAGTTCTTC. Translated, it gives CASSSATSGVRNEQFF. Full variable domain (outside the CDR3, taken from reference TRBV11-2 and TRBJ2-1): EAGVAQSPRYKIIEKRQSVAFWCNPISGHATLYWYQQILGQGPKLLIQFQNNGVVDDSQLPKDRFSAERLKGVDSTLKIQPAKLEDSAVYLCASSSATSGVRNEQFFGPGTRLTVL.

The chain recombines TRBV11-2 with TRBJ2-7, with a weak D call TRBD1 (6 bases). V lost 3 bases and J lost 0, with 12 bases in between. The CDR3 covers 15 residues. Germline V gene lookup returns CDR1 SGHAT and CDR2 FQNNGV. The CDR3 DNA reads TGTGCCAGCAGCTTGGGACACACGAACTCCTACGAGCAGTACTTC. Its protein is CASSLGHTNSYEQYF.

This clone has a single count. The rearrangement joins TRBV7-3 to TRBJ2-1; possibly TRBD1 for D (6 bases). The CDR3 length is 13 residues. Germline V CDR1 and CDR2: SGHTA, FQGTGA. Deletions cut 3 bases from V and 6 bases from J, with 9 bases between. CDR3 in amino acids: CASSLRQANEQFF. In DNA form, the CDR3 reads TGTGCCAGCAGCTTGAGACAGGCCAATGAGCAGTTCTTC.

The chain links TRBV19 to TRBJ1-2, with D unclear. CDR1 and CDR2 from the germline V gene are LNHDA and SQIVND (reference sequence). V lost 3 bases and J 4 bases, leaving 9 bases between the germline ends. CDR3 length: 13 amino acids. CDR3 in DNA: TGTGCCAGTAGTATCGACACCCTCTATGGCTACACCTTC. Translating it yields CASSIDTLYGYTF.

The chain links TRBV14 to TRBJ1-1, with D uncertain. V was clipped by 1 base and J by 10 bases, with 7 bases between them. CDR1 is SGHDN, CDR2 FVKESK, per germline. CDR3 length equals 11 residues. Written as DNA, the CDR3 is TGTGCCAGCAGCCAAGCAGGCAGAGCTTTCTTT. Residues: CASSQAGRAFF.

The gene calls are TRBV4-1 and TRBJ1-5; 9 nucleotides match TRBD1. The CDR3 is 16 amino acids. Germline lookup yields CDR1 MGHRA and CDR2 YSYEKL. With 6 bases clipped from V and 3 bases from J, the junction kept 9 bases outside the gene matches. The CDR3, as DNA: TGCGCCAGCAGTCCACAGGGGGCCGAACTCAATCAGCCCCAGCATTTT. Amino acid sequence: CASSPQGAELNQPQHF.

The CDR3 is CASSAPPGGGVGNEQFF. In DNA, the CDR3 is TGTGCCAGCAGCGCTCCCCCGGGAGGGGGGGTGGGAAATGAGCAGTTCTTC. V is TRBV9 and J is TRBJ2-1; TRBD2 matches 8 bases. Per the germline V gene, CDR1 is SGDLS and CDR2 is YYNGEE. The CDR3 is 17 amino acids. Unmatched junction bases numbered 15, after V lost 3 bases and J lost 7 bases.

DNA for the CDR3: TGTGCCAGCAGTCACGGCCGGGACAGGGGGAACACCGGGGAGCTGTTTTTT. Protein: CASSHGRDRGNTGELFF. V gene TRBV27 combines with J gene TRBJ2-2, with 10 bases lining up with TRBD1. The ends lost 5 bases at V and 1 base at J; junction bases unmatched: 7. The CDR3 sequence is 17 residues long. Germline-derived CDR1 and CDR2 are MNHEY and SMNVEV (reference sequence).

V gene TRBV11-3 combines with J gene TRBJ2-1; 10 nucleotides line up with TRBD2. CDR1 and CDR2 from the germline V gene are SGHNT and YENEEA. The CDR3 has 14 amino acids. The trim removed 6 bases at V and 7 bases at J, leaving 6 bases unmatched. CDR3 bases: TGTGCCAGCAGTAAGCGGGGGGGCCTGAATGAGCAGTTCTTC. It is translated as CASSKRGGLNEQFF.

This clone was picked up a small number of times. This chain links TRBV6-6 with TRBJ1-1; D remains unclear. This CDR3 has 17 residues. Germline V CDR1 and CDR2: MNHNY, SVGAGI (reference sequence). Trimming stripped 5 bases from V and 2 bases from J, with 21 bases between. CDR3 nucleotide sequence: TGTGCCAGCAGTCCTCCCGATTTTTCGGGAAGAAACACTGAAGCTTTCTTT. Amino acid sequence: CASSPPDFSGRNTEAFF.

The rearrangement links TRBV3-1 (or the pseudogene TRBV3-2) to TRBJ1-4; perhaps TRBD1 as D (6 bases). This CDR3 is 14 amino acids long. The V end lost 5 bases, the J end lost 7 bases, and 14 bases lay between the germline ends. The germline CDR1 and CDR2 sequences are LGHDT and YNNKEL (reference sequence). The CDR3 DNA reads TGTGCCAGCAGCGGTCTTCAGGGGAGTGAAAAACTGTTTTTT. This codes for CASSGLQGSEKLFF.

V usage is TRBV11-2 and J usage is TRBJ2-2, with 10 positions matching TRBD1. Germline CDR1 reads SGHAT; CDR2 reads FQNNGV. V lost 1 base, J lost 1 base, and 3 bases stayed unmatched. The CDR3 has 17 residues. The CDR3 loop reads CASSLGWDRGNTGELFF. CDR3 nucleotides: TGTGCCAGCAGCTTAGGCTGGGACAGGGGGAACACCGGGGAGCTGTTTTTT.

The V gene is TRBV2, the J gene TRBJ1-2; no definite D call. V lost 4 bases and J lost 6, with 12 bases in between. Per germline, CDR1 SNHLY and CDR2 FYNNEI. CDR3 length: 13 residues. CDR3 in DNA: TGTGCCAGCAGTGCTATGGGGAGGAATGGCTACACCTTC. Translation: CASSAMGRNGYTF.

CDR3 sequence: CASSLLGEQYF. The CDR3 DNA reads as TGTGCCAGCAGCCTTCTAGGTGAGCAGTACTTC. The genes are TRBV12-3 or TRBV12-4 and TRBJ2-7; D is undetermined. This CDR3 comprises 11 residues. Trimming cost V 6 bases and J 7 bases, with 10 bases left between them.

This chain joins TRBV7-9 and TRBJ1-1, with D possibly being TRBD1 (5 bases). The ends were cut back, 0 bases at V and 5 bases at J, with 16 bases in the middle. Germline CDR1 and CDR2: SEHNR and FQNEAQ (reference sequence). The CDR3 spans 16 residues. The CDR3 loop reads CASSLAGLAGRTEAFF. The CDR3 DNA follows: TGTGCCAGCAGCTTAGCGGGTTTGGCAGGGAGGACTGAAGCTTTCTTT.

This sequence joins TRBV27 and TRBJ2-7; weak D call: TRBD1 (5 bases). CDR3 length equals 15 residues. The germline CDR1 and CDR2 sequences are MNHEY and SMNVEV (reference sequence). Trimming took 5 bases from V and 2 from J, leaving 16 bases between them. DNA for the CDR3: TGTGCCAGCAGTCTAGGGGCAGGGTCGGCCTACGAGCAGTACTTC. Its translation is CASSLGAGSAYEQYF.

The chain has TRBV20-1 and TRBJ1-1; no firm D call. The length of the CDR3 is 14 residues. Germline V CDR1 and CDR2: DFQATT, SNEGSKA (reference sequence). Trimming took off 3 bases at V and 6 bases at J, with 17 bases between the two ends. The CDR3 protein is CSASKGLNGAEAFF. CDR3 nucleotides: TGCAGTGCTAGTAAAGGACTTAACGGGGCTGAAGCTTTCTTT.

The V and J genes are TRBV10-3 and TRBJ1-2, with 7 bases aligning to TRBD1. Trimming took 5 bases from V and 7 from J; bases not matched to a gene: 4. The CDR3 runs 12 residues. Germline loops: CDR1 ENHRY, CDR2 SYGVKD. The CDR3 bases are TGTGCCATCAGTCAGGGGGAAGGTGGCTACACCTTC. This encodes CAISQGEGGYTF.

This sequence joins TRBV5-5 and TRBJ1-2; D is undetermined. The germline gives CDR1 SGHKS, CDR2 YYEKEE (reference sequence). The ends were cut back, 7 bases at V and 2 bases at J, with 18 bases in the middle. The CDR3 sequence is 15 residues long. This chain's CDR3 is CASVSEPGTNYGYTF. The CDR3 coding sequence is TGTGCCAGCGTGTCGGAACCGGGAACCAACTATGGCTACACCTTC.